This T cell receptor (beta chain) was sequenced during a study of identical twins. Broader study findings: The analysis was cross-sectional rather than longitudinal within donors.

TCRdb processed the 5' RACE reads anew with MiXCR; each CDR3 protein has one entry. The sample contains nearly 650,000 distinct CDR3 sequences, under 8.5% of which appear only once. The sample holds a few counts of this clonotype. Antigen specificity is unknown. The CDR3 runs to 17 residues. CDR1 is LGHDT, CDR2 YNNKEL, per germline (reference sequence). Trimming at V came to 4 bases and at J to 1 base, leaving 5 bases not matched to a gene. These data also featured in a second study, about yellow fever vaccine responses in identical twins.

Source material: PBMCs. The sequence derives from a woman younger than 35 in good health. The rearrangement joins TRBV3-1 to TRBJ2-7, with 15 bases fitting TRBD2. This CDR3 is CASSRGTSGRLSYEQYF. CDR3 DNA: TGTGCCAGCAGCCGAGGGACTAGCGGGAGGTTATCCTACGAGCAGTACTTC.